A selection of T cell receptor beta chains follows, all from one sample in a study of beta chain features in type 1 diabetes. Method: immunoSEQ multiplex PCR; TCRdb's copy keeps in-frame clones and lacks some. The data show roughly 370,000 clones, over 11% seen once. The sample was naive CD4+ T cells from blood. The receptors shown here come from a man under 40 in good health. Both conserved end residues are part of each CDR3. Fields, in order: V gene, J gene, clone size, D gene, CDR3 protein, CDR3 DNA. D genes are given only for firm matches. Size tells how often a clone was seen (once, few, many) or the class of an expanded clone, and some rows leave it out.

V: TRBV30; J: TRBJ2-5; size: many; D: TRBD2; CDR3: CAWSSLAGPGTQYF; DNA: TGTGCCTGGAGTTCGCTAGCGGGACCTGGGACCCAGTACTTC
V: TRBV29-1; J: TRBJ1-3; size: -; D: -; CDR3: CSVRISGNTIYF; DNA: TGCAGCGTCCGGATCTCTGGAAACACCATATATTTT
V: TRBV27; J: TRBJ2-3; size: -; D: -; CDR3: CASSSDRRTDTQYF; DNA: TGTGCCAGCAGTTCGGACAGACGCACAGATACGCAGTATTTT
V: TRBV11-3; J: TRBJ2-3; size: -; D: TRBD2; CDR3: CASSLDWGLAGGTDTQYF; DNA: TGTGCCAGCAGCTTAGATTGGGGCCTAGCGGGAGGCACAGATACGCAGTATTTT
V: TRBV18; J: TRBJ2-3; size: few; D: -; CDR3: CASSPQDTQYF; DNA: TGTGCCAGCTCACCCCAGGATACGCAGTATTTT
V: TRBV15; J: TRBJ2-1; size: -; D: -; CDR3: CATSRVVNEQFF; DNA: TGTGCCACCAGCAGAGTGGTCAATGAGCAGTTCTTC
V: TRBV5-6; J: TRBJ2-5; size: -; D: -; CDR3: CASSTLGPAQETQYF; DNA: TGTGCCAGCAGCACCTTAGGGCCGGCCCAAGAGACCCAGTACTTC
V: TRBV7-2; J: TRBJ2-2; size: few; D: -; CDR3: CASRKRDTTNTGELFF; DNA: TGTGCCAGCAGGAAAAGGGACACCACGAACACCGGGGAGCTGTTTTTT
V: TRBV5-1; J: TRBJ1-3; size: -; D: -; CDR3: CASSFESSGNTIYF; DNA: TGCGCCAGCAGCTTTGAGAGCTCTGGAAACACCATATATTTT
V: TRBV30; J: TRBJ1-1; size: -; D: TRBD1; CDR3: CAREIQGGTEAFF; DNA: TGTGCCCGGGAGATACAGGGGGGCACTGAAGCTTTCTTT
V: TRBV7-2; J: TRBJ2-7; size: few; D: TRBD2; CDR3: CASSPRLAREQYF; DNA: TGTGCCAGCAGCCCCCGACTAGCACGCGAGCAGTACTTC
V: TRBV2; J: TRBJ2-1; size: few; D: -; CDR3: CASSVVGEQFF; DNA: TGTGCCAGCAGTGTAGTTGGTGAGCAGTTCTTC
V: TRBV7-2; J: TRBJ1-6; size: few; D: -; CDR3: CASSPTWNSPLHF; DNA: TGTGCCAGCAGCCCGACGTGGAATTCACCCCTCCACTTT
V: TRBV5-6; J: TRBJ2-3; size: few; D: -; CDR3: CASSLVAVTDTQYF; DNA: TGTGCCAGCAGCTTGGTGGCGGTCACAGATACGCAGTATTTT
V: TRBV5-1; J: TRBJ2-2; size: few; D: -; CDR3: CASSLGLVNTGELFF; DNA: TGCGCCAGCAGCTTGGGACTTGTGAACACCGGGGAGCTGTTTTTT
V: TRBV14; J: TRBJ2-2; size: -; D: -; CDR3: CASSPTGPGELFF; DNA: TGTGCCAGCAGCCCCACAGGGCCCGGGGAGCTGTTTTTT
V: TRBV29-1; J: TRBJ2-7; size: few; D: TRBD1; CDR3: CSVGVGTGSYEQYF; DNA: TGCAGCGTTGGAGTTGGGACAGGATCCTACGAGCAGTACTTC
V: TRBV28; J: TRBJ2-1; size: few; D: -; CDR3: CASTGTPYNEQFF; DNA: TGTGCCAGCACCGGGACTCCATACAATGAGCAGTTCTTC
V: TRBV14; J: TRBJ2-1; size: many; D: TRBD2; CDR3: CASSQDLTGGQFF; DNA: TGTGCCAGCAGCCAAGATTTGACGGGAGGGCAGTTCTTC
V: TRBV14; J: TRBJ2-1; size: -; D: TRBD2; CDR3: CASSQSGAYNEQFF; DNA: TGTGCCAGCAGCCAAAGCGGGGCGTACAATGAGCAGTTCTTC
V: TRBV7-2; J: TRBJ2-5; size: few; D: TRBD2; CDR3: CASSLERSSGSYQETQYF; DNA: TGTGCCAGCAGCTTAGAGAGGAGCAGCGGGAGTTACCAAGAGACCCAGTACTTC
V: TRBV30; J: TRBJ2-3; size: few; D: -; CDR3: CAWSSSTDTQYF; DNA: TGTGCCTGGAGCTCGTCCACAGATACGCAGTATTTT
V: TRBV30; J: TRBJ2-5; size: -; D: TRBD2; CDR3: CAWSATSTSGRALETQYF; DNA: TGTGCCTGGAGCGCAACCTCGACTAGCGGGAGGGCCTTGGAGACCCAGTACTTC
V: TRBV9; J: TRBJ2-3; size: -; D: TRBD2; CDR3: CASSVTSGTTDTQYF; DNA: TGTGCCAGCAGCGTTACTAGCGGGACCACAGATACGCAGTATTTT
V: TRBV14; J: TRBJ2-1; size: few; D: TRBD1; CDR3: CASSHLRDRGGEQFF; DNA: TGTGCCAGCAGCCACCTCCGGGACAGGGGTGGGGAGCAGTTCTTC
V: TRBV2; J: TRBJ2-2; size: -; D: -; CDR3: CASSEGFTGELFF; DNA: TGTGCCAGCAGTGAGGGATTTACCGGGGAGCTGTTTTTT
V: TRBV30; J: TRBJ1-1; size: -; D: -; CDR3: CAWTSANTEAFF; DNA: TGTGCCTGGACGTCTGCGAACACTGAAGCTTTCTTT
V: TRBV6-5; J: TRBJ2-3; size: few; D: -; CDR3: CASSYTTLTDTQYF; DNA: TGTGCCAGCAGTTACACTACACTCACAGATACGCAGTATTTT
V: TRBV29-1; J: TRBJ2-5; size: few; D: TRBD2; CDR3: CSVNRGGQGTETQYF; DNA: TGCAGCGTTAACCGCGGGGGGCAGGGGACCGAGACCCAGTACTTC
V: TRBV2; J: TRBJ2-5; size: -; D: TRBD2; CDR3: CASMGGSFQETQYF; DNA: TGTGCCAGCATGGGCGGGAGCTTCCAAGAGACCCAGTACTTC
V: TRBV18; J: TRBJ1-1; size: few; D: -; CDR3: CASSPSRGEAFF; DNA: TGTGCCAGCTCACCATCCAGGGGTGAAGCTTTCTTT
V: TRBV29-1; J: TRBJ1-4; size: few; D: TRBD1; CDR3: CSVGDSFNEKLFF; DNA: TGCAGCGTCGGGGACAGTTTTAATGAAAAACTGTTTTTT
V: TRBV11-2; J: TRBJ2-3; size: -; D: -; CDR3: CASSFSASTDTQYF; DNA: TGTGCCAGCAGCTTTAGCGCTAGCACAGATACGCAGTATTTT
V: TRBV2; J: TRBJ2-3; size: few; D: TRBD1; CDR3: CASSRDRTSTDTQYF; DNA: TGTGCCAGCAGCCGGGACAGAACTAGCACAGATACGCAGTATTTT
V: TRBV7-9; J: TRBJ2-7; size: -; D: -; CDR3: CASSLDGSSYEQYF; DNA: TGTGCCAGCAGCTTAGATGGGAGCTCCTACGAGCAGTACTTC
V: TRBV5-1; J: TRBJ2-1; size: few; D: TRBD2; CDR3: CASSLVGGSYNEQFF; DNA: TGCGCCAGCAGCTTGGTCGGGGGGTCCTACAATGAGCAGTTCTTC
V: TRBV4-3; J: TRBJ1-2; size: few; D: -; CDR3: CASSQEEGAGYGYTF; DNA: TGCGCCAGCAGCCAAGAGGAGGGCGCTGGATATGGCTACACCTTC
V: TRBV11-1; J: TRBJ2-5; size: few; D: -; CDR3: CASSLVPGASGTQYF; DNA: TGTGCCAGCAGCTTAGTCCCGGGGGCGTCAGGGACCCAGTACTTC
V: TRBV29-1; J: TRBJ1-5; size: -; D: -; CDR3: CSVGPSRDQPQHF; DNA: TGCAGCGTTGGGCCCTCGAGGGACCAGCCCCAGCATTTT
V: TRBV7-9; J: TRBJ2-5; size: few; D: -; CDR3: CASSLAGGKETQYF; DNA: TGTGCCAGCAGCTTAGCAGGGGGGAAAGAGACCCAGTACTTC
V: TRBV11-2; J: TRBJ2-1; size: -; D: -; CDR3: CASRRGNEQFF; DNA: TGTGCCAGCCGGAGAGGCAATGAGCAGTTCTTC
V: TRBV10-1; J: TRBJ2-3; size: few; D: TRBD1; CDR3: CASSLTGASTDTQYF; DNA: TGCGCCAGCAGCCTGACAGGGGCCTCCACAGATACGCAGTATTTT
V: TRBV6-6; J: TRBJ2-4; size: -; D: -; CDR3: CASSKPGTIQYF; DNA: TGTGCCAGCAGTAAACCGGGAACCATTCAGTACTTC
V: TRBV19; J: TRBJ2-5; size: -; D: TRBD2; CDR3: CASGRPSKREAQETQYF; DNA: TGTGCCAGTGGACGGCCCTCCAAGCGGGAAGCACAAGAGACCCAGTACTTC
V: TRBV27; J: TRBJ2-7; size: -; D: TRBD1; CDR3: CASRWDRSYEQYF; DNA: TGTGCCAGCAGATGGGACAGATCCTACGAGCAGTACTTC
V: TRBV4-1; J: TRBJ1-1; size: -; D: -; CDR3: CASSQQQGNTEAFF; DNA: TGCGCCAGCAGCCAACAACAGGGGAACACTGAAGCTTTCTTT
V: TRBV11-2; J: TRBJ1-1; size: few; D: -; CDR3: CASSSQGNTEAFF; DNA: TGTGCCAGCAGCTCACAGGGAAACACTGAAGCTTTCTTT
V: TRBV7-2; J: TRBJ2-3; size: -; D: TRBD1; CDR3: CASAGQGIDTQYF; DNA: TGTGCCAGCGCCGGACAGGGCATAGATACGCAGTATTTT
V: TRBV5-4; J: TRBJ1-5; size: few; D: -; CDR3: CASSLDGGQNNQPQHF; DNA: TGTGCCAGCAGCTTGGATGGTGGGCAGAACAATCAGCCCCAGCATTTT
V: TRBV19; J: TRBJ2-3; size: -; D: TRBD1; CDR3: CASRQDRGRSVGPDTQYF; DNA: TGTGCCAGTAGACAGGACAGGGGGCGATCTGTTGGGCCAGATACGCAGTATTTT
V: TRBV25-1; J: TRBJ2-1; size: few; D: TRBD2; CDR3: CASSETTRTSGGNEQFF; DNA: TGTGCCAGCAGCGAAACAACCCGGACTAGCGGGGGCAATGAGCAGTTCTTC
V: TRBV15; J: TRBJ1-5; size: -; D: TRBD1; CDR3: CATSSRTGRNQPQHF; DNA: TGTGCCACCAGCAGTAGGACAGGGCGCAATCAGCCCCAGCATTTT